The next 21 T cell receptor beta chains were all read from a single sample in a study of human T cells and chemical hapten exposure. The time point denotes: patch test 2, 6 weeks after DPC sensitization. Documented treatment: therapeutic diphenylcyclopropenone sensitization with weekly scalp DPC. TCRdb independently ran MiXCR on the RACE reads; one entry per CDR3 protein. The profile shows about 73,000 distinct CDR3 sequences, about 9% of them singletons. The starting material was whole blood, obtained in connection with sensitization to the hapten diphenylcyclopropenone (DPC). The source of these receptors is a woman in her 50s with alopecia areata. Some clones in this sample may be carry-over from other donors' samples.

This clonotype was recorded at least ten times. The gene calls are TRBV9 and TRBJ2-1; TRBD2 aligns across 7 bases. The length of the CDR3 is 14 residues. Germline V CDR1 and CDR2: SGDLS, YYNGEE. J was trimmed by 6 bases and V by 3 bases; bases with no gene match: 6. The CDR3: CASSEGDYSNEQFF. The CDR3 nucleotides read TGTGCCAGCAGCGAAGGGGACTACTCCAATGAGCAGTTCTTC. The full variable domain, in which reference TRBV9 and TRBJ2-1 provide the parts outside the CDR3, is DSGVTQTPKHLITATGQRVTLRCSPRSGDLSVYWYQQSLDQGLQFLIQYYNGEERAKGNILERFSAQQFPDLHSELNLSSLELGDSALYFCASSEGDYSNEQFFGPGTRLTVL.

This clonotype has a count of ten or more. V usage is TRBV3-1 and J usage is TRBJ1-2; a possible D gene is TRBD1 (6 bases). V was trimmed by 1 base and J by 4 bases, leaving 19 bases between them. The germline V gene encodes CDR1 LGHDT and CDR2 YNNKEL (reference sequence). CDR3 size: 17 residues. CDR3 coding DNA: TGTGCCAGCAGCCAAGTGGACACCGGGACATACGGCTATGGCTACACCTTC. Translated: CASSQVDTGTYGYGYTF.

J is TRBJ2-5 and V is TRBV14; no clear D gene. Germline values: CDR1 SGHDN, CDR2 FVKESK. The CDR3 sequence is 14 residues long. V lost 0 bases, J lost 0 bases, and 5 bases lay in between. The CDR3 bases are TGTGCCAGCAGCCAAGAGACTTACCAAGAGACCCAGTACTTC. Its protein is CASSQETYQETQYF.

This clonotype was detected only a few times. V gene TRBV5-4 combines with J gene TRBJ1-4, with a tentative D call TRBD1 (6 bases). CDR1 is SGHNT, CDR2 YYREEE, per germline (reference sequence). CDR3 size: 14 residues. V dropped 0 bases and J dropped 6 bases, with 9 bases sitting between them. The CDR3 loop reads CASSLVAGDEKLFF. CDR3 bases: TGTGCCAGCAGCTTGGTGGCAGGGGATGAAAAACTGTTTTTT.

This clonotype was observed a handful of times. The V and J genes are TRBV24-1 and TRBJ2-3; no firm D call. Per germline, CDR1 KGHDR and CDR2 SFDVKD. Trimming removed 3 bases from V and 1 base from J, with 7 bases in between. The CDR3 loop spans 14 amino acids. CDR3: CATSDPGGTDTQYF. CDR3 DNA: TGTGCCACCAGTGATCCCGGAGGCACAGATACGCAGTATTTT.

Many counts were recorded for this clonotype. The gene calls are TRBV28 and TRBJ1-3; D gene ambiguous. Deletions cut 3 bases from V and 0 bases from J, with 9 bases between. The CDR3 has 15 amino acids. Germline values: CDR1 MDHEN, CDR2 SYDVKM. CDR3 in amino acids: CASSLADDSGNTIYF. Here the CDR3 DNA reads TGTGCCAGCAGTTTGGCAGACGACTCTGGAAACACCATATATTTT.

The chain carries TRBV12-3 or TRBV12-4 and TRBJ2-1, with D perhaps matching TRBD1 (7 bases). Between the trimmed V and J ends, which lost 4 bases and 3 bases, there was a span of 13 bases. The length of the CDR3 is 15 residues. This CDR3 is CASSSGGGNYNEQFF. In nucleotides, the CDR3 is TGTGCCAGCAGTTCAGGGGGAGGCAACTACAATGAGCAGTTCTTC.

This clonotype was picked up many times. This CDR3 is CASSLAGWTYEQYF. Written as DNA, the CDR3 is TGTGCCAGCAGCTTAGCGGGCTGGACCTACGAGCAGTACTTC. This chain uses TRBV7-2 with TRBJ2-7; D gene ambiguous. The CDR3 loop spans 14 amino acids. Trimming cost V 0 bases and J 2 bases, with 8 bases left between them. Looked up from germline, CDR1 is SGHTA and CDR2 is FQGNSA. The variable domain in full, completed from reference TRBV7-2 and TRBJ2-7, reads GAGVSQSPSNKVTEKGKDVELRCDPISGHTALYWYRQSLGQGLEFLIYFQGNSAPDKSGLPSDRFSAERTGGSVSTLTIQRTQQEDSAVYLCASSLAGWTYEQYFGPGTRLTVT.

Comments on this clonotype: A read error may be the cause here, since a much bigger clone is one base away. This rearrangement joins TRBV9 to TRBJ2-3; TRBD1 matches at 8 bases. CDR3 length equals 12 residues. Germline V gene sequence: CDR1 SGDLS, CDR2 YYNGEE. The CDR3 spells CASGQGTETQYF. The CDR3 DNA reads TGTGCCAGCGGACAGGGTACAGAAACGCAGTATTTT.

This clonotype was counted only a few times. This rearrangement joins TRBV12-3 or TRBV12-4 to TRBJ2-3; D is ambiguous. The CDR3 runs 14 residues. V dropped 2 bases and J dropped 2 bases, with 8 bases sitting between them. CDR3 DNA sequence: TGTGCCAGCAGTTTACGTACCACCACAGATACGCAGTATTTT. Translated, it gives CASSLRTTTDTQYF.

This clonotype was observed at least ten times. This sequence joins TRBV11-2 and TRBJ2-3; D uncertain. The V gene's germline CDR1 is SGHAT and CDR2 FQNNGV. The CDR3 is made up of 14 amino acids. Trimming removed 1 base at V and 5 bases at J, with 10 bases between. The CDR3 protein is CASSLGRPVDTQYF. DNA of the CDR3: TGTGCCAGCAGCTTAGGGCGACCCGTAGATACGCAGTATTTT.

Written as DNA, the CDR3 is TGTGCCAGCAGACCCCCTAACAGGTCCCCCTACGAGCAGTACTTC. Its protein product is CASRPPNRSPYEQYF. This chain links TRBV12-3 or TRBV12-4 with TRBJ2-7; D may be TRBD1 (5 bases). This CDR3 is 15 amino acids long. The V end was cut by 6 bases, the J end by 2 bases, with 17 bases between.

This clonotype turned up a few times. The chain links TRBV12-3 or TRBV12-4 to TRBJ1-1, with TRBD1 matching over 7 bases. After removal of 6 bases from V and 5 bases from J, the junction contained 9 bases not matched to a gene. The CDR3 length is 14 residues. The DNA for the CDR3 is TGTGCCAGCAGAACCGACAGGGTCGGAACTGAAGCTTTCTTT. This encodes CASRTDRVGTEAFF.

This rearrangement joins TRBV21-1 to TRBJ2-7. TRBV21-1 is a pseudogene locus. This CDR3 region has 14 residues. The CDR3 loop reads CASSKVGHRYEQYF. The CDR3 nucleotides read TGTGCCAGCAGCAAAGTTGGCCACCGCTACGAGCAGTACTTC.

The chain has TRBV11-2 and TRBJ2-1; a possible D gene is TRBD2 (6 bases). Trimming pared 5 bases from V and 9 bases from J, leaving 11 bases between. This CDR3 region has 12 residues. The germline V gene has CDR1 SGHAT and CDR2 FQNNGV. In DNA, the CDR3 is TGTGCCAGCAGCACCCTAGCGAGTGAGCAGTTCTTC. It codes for CASSTLASEQFF.

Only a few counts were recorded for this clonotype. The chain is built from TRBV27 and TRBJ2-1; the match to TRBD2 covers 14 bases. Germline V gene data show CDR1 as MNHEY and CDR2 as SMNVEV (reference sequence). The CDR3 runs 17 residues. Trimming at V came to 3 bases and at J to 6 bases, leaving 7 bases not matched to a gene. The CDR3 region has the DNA TGTGCCAGCAGTTTCCTAACGACTAGCGGGGGGGCCAATGAGCAGTTCTTC. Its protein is CASSFLTTSGGANEQFF.

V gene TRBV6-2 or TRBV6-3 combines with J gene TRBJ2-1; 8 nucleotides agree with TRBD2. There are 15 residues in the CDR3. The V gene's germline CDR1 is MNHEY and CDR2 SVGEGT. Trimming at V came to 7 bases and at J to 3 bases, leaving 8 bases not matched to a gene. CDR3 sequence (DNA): TGTGCCAGCAAGCTAGGACTAGCTGTCTACAATGAGCAGTTCTTC. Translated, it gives CASKLGLAVYNEQFF.

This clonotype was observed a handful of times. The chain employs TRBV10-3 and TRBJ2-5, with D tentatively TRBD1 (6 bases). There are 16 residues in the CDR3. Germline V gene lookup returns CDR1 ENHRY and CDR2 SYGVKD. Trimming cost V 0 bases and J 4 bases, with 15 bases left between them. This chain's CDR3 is CAISESTPRGTETQYF. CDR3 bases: TGTGCCATCAGTGAGTCGACACCGAGGGGGACAGAGACCCAGTACTTC.

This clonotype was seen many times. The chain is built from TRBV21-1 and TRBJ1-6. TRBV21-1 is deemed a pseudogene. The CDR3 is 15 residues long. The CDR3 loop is CASSPQEVRNSPLHF. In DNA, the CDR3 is TGTGCCAGCAGCCCCCAGGAGGTTCGGAATTCACCCCTCCACTTT.

CDR3 nucleotide sequence: TGTGCCGTGACAGGGACGAATAGCGACGAGCAGTACTTC. Protein: CAVTGTNSDEQYF. The rearrangement joins TRBV28 to TRBJ2-7, with TRBD1 matching over 7 bases. The CDR3 length is 13 residues. Germline loops: CDR1 MDHEN, CDR2 SYDVKM. After removal of 11 bases from V and 5 bases from J, the junction contained 12 bases not matched to a gene.

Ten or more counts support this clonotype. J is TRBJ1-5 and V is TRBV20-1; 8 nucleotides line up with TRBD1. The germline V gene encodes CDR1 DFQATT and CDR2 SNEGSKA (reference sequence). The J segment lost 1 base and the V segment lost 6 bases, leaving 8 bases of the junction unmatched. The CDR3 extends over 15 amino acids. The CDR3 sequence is CSARTGYGSNQPQHF. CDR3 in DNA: TGCAGTGCGAGGACAGGGTACGGGAGCAATCAGCCCCAGCATTTT.